These 24 T cell receptor beta chains originate from one sample sequenced in a study of OX40 agonist ivuxolimab in advanced cancers. Assay used: immunoSEQ multiplex PCR; TCRdb lists only in-frame clones, some missing. The sample lists 80,000 or so clones; about 93% were seen once. This specimen was CD4+ or CD8+ T cells sorted from blood, taken in a trial of the OX40 agonist ivuxolimab. The receptors shown here come from an adult with an advanced solid tumor such as melanoma, head and neck, liver or kidney cancer.

The chain joins TRBV4-3 to TRBJ2-7; 8 positions agree with TRBD1. With 1 base clipped from V and 3 bases from J, the junction kept 2 bases outside the gene matches. This CDR3 contains 14 residues. Germline V gene data show CDR1 as LGHNA and CDR2 as YSLEER. Here the CDR3 DNA reads TGCGCCAGCAGCCAAGGGACAGGGCACTACGAGCAGTACTTC. The encoded protein is CASSQGTGHYEQYF.

This rearrangement joins TRBV11-2 to TRBJ2-3; D not certain. V lost 1 base and J 0 bases, leaving 11 bases between the germline ends. The CDR3 consists of 16 residues. Germline-derived CDR1 and CDR2 are SGHAT and FQNNGV. The CDR3 region has the DNA TGTGCCAGCAGCTTAGTTGGAATCCAGAGCACAGATACGCAGTATTTT. As protein: CASSLVGIQSTDTQYF.

The chain links TRBV7-9 to TRBJ2-7; no firm D call. There are 11 residues in the CDR3. Per germline, CDR1 SEHNR and CDR2 FQNEAQ (reference sequence). Trimming shortened V by 4 bases and J by 3 bases, and 4 bases separated the two germline ends. The chain's CDR3 is CASSSVYEQYF. CDR3 DNA: TGTGCCAGCAGCTCAGTCTACGAGCAGTACTTC.

The V call is TRBV9, the J call TRBJ2-1, with TRBD2 identical over 12 bases. The V and J ends lost 4 bases and 6 bases, in that order; junction bases with no gene match: 8. This CDR3 region has 16 residues. CDR1 SGDLS and CDR2 YYNGEE come from the germline V gene. The CDR3 coding sequence is TGTGCCAGCAGCCCTCCGACTAGCGGGGGAGGCAATGAGCAGTTCTTC. Translation gives CASSPPTSGGGNEQFF.

Here the CDR3 reads CASSQDIASSGSFRAEAQYF. DNA of the CDR3: TGCGCCAGCAGCCAAGATATCGCCTCTAGCGGGAGTTTTAGGGCTGAGGCCCAGTACTTC. The chain recombines TRBV4-3 with TRBJ2-5; 10 positions agree with TRBD2. After removal of 0 bases from V and 9 bases from J, the junction contained 22 bases not matched to a gene. The germline gives CDR1 LGHNA, CDR2 YSLEER. The CDR3 covers 20 residues.

On this clone: The sample contains more than one DNA sequence encoding this CDR3. V is TRBV9 and J is TRBJ2-5, with TRBD1 matching over 12 bases. CDR1 and CDR2 (germline): SGDLS, YYNGEE. Germline trimming cut 2 bases from V and 5 bases from J; bases unmatched to any gene: 4. The CDR3 length is 15 residues. CDR3 amino acids: CASSVGTGGEETQYF. Here the CDR3 DNA reads TGTGCCAGCAGCGTCGGGACAGGGGGCGAGGAGACCCAGTACTTC.

The chain links TRBV4-1 to TRBJ1-6; D is possibly TRBD1 (5 bases). The CDR3 totals 14 residues. V was shortened by 8 bases and J by 5 bases, with 13 bases between the two germline ends. Germline assignment: CDR1 MGHRA and CDR2 YSYEKL. The CDR3 region has the DNA TGCGCCAGCCAAAAAGAGGGGAATAATTCACCCCTCCACTTT. Residues: CASQKEGNNSPLHF.

This chain links TRBV5-6 with TRBJ2-7, with 9 bases fitting TRBD2. CDR1 is SGHDT and CDR2 is YYEEEE in the germline V gene. The V segment lost 1 base and the J segment 2 bases; nucleotides outside the gene matches: 7. The length of the CDR3 is 16 residues. CDR3 region: CASSLPPASGTYEQYF. CDR3 bases: TGTGCCAGCAGCTTGCCTCCGGCTAGCGGGACCTACGAGCAGTACTTC.

The chain has TRBV29-1 and TRBJ2-3; no clear D. Trimming took off 4 bases at V and 2 bases at J, with 13 bases between the two ends. The CDR3 has 14 residues. Germline V gene sequence: CDR1 SQVTM, CDR2 ANQGSEA. CDR3 region: CSVGAPMNTDTQYF. In DNA form, the CDR3 reads TGCAGCGTTGGGGCTCCGATGAACACAGATACGCAGTATTTT.

V is TRBV5-8 and J is TRBJ2-7; 8 nucleotides align to TRBD1. CDR3 length: 14 amino acids. V lost 4 bases to trimming and J lost 4 bases; unmatched junction nucleotides: 7. Germline V gene lookup returns CDR1 SGHTS and CDR2 YDEGEE. In DNA form, the CDR3 reads TGTGCCAGCAGCACCCGACAGGGGTTTTACGAGCAGTACTTC. The encoded protein is CASSTRQGFYEQYF.

This clone has more than one count but fewer than ten. The CDR3, as DNA: TGTGCCAGTAGGAAGGGGGCACCGAGAAGCTCCTACAATGAGCAGTTCTTC. This gives the protein CASRKGAPRSSYNEQFF. The chain joins TRBV19 to TRBJ2-1, with TRBD1 identical over 7 bases. The ends lost 6 bases at V and 0 bases at J; junction bases unmatched: 11. This CDR3 has 17 residues. Per germline, CDR1 LNHDA and CDR2 SQIVND (reference sequence).

The chain links TRBV6-5 to TRBJ2-1; D may correspond to TRBD1 or TRBD2 (6 bases each). Deletions cut 4 bases from V and 7 bases from J, with 17 bases between. This CDR3 has 15 residues. Germline lookup yields CDR1 MNHEY and CDR2 SVGAGI. As DNA, the CDR3 is TGTGCCAGCAGTTTTCAAGGGGGGACCGTTAATGAGCAGTTCTTC. Translation gives CASSFQGGTVNEQFF.

This clone was seen more than once but under ten times. This chain connects TRBV7-9 to TRBJ1-1; possible D gene TRBD1, 6 bases. The germline CDR1 and CDR2 sequences are SEHNR and FQNEAQ (reference sequence). The V gene lost 5 bases and the J gene lost 1 base, with 8 bases spanning the gap. This CDR3 is built from 13 residues. CDR3 sequence (DNA): TGTGCCAGCAGCCGGACAGCGAACACTGAAGCTTTCTTT. This sequence encodes CASSRTANTEAFF.

This chain joins TRBV7-9 and TRBJ2-1; 10 nucleotides line up with TRBD1. CDR3 length equals 15 residues. Per germline, CDR1 SEHNR and CDR2 FQNEAQ (reference sequence). With 4 bases clipped from V and 4 bases from J, the junction kept 4 bases outside the gene matches. CDR3 sequence (DNA): TGTGCCAGCAGCTCGGGACAGGGGTCTTACAATGAGCAGTTCTTC. Its translation is CASSSGQGSYNEQFF.

The rearrangement links TRBV4-3 to TRBJ2-7; D gene ambiguous. Trimming removed 1 base from V and 9 bases from J, with 7 bases in between. The germline gives CDR1 LGHNA, CDR2 YSLEER. The CDR3 has 11 residues. The CDR3 spells CASSQGARQYF. The CDR3 region has the DNA TGCGCCAGCAGCCAAGGTGCACGGCAGTACTTC.

V usage is TRBV6-1 and J usage is TRBJ2-7; 9 bases fit TRBD1. Germline-derived CDR1 and CDR2 are MNHNS and SASEGT. V lost 1 base and J lost 5; bases outside the gene matches: 6. This CDR3 region has 15 residues. The CDR3 is CASSEEGTGNDEQYF. CDR3 sequence (DNA): TGTGCCAGCAGTGAAGAAGGGACAGGGAACGACGAGCAGTACTTC.

The chain uses TRBV10-2 and TRBJ2-1; D is unresolved. In germline, CDR1 is WSHSY, CDR2 SAAADI. Trimming pared 8 bases from V and 8 bases from J, leaving 7 bases between. The CDR3 covers 10 residues. CDR3 bases: TGCGCCAGCCAAGACCATGAGCAGTTCTTC. Translating it yields CASQDHEQFF.

This clone showed up just a few times. This chain joins TRBV2 and TRBJ1-1; D is unresolved. Germline V gives CDR1 SNHLY, CDR2 FYNNEI. The CDR3 is made up of 10 amino acids. The V end lost 3 bases, the J end lost 4 bases, and 0 bases lay between the germline ends. The CDR3 nucleotides read TGTGCCAGCAGTGACACTGAAGCTTTCTTT. This translates into CASSDTEAFF.

This clone was counted once. The CDR3 protein is CASSFSGGALEQYF. In nucleotides, the CDR3 is TGTGCCAGCAGCTTTAGCGGGGGGGCCCTCGAGCAGTACTTC. V usage is TRBV27 and J usage is TRBJ2-7, with TRBD2 matching over 11 bases. Germline lookup yields CDR1 MNHEY and CDR2 SMNVEV (reference sequence). The CDR3 consists of 14 residues. The V segment lost 6 bases and the J segment 6 bases; nucleotides outside the gene matches: 7.

This clone was recorded only once. This chain connects TRBV19 to TRBJ1-1, with D possibly TRBD1 on 5 matching bases. V dropped 3 bases and J dropped 1 base, with 9 bases sitting between them. The CDR3 is made up of 14 amino acids. The germline gives CDR1 LNHDA, CDR2 SQIVND (reference sequence). CDR3 amino acids: CASSIVTENTEAFF. The DNA for the CDR3 is TGTGCCAGTAGTATTGTGACAGAGAACACTGAAGCTTTCTTT.

The chain uses TRBV10-3 and TRBJ2-7; 9 bases match TRBD1. CDR1 and CDR2 from the germline V gene are ENHRY and SYGVKD. CDR3 length: 14 amino acids. The J segment lost 1 base and the V segment lost 7 bases, leaving 5 bases of the junction unmatched. The CDR3 bases are TGTGCCATCACGGACAGGGGTCTGTCCTACGAGCAGTACTTC. This sequence encodes CAITDRGLSYEQYF.

This chain joins TRBV27 and TRBJ1-4; a possible D gene is TRBD1 (5 bases). Trimming stripped 2 bases from V and 7 bases from J, with 11 bases between. The CDR3 is 14 amino acids. CDR1 MNHEY and CDR2 SMNVEV come from the germline V gene (reference sequence). CDR3 region: CASSLGGMGEKLFF. DNA for the CDR3: TGTGCCAGCAGTTTAGGGGGAATGGGTGAAAAACTGTTTTTT.

The chain employs TRBV4-3 and TRBJ1-4; 10 bases align to TRBD1. The CDR3 length is 19 residues. The germline CDR1 and CDR2 sequences are LGHNA and YSLEER. The J segment lost 1 base and the V segment lost 0 bases, leaving 8 bases of the junction unmatched. CDR3: CASSQDSWGQGLTNEKLFF. DNA for the CDR3: TGCGCCAGCAGCCAAGATTCCTGGGGACAGGGGTTAACTAATGAAAAACTGTTTTTT.

V is TRBV5-8 and J is TRBJ1-5, with D unresolved. Trimming took 0 bases from V and 6 from J, leaving 1 base between them. The CDR3 sequence is 11 residues long. Germline V lookup: CDR1 SGHTS, CDR2 YDEGEE. The DNA for the CDR3 is TGTGCCAGCAGCTTGGGTCAGCCCCAGCATTTT. Protein sequence: CASSLGQPQHF.